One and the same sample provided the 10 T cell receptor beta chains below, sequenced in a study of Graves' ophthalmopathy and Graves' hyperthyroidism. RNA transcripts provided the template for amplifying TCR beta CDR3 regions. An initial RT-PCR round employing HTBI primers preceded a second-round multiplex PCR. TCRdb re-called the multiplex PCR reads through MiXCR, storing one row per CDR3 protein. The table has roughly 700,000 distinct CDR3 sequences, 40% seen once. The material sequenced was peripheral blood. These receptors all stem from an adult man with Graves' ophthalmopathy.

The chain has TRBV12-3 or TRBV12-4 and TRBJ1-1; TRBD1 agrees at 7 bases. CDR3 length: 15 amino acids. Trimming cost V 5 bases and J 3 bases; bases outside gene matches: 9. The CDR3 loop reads CASSGVGGWDTEAFF. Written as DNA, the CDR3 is TGTGCCAGCAGTGGGGTAGGGGGCTGGGACACTGAAGCTTTCTTT.

The CDR3 here is CASSLRVGTGHTGELFF. The CDR3 DNA sequence: TGTGCCAGCAGCTTGAGGGTTGGGACAGGGCACACCGGGGAGCTGTTTTTT. The rearrangement links TRBV5-6 to TRBJ2-2; 9 positions match TRBD1. CDR3 size: 17 residues. Germline CDR1 is SGHDT and CDR2 is YYEEEE. After removal of 1 base from V and 3 bases from J, the junction contained 7 bases not matched to a gene.

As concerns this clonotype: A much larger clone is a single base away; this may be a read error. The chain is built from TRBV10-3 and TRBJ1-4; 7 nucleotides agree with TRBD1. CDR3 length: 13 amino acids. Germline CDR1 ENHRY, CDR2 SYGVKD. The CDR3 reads CAIRADRDERLFF. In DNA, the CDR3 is TGTGCCATCAGAGCCGACAGGGATGAAAGACTGTTTTTT.

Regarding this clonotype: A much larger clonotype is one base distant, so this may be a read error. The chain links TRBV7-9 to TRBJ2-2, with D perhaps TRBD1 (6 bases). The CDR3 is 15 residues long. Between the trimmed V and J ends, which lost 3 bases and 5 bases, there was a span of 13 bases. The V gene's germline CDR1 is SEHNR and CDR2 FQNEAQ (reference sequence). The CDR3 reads CASSFTGSRTGELFF. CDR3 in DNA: TGTGCCAGCAGCTTTACAGGGTCGCGGACCGGGGAGCTGTTTTTT.

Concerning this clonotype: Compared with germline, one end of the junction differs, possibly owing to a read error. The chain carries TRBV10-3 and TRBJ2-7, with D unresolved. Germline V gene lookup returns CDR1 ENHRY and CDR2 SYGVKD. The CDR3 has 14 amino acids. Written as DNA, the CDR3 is TGTGCCAGCAGTTCCACAAGGGTCTCCTACGAGCAGTACTTC. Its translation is CASSSTRVSYEQYF.

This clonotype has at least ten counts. DNA for the CDR3: TGTGCCATCAGTGAACACATCAGGGTTTGGCACACCGGGGAGCTGTTTTTT. It yields the protein CAISEHIRVWHTGELFF. The chain recombines TRBV10-3 with TRBJ2-2; possible D gene TRBD1, 5 bases. Trimming removed 3 bases at V and 3 bases at J, with 17 bases between. The CDR3 spans 17 residues. Germline V lookup: CDR1 ENHRY, CDR2 SYGVKD.

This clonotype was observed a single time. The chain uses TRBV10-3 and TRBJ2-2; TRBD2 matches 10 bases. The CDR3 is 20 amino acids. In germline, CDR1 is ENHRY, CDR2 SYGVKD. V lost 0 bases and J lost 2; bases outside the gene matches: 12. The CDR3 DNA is TGTGCCATCAGTGAGTCTTGGGGGGTAGCGGGAGGACCAAACACCGGGGAGCTGTTTTTT. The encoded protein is CAISESWGVAGGPNTGELFF.

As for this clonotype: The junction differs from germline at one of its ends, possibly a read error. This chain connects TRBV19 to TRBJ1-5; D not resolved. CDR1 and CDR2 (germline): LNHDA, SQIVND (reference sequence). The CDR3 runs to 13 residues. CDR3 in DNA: TGTGCAAGTAACGTCCAGGCGGATCAGCCCCAGCATTTT. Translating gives CASNVQADQPQHF.

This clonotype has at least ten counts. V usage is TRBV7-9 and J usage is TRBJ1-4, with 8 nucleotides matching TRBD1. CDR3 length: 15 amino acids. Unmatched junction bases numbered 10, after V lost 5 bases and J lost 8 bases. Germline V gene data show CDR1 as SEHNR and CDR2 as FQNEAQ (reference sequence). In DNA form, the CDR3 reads TGTGCCAGCAGCATAGACAGGGGTGTGTGGGAAAAACTGTTTTTT. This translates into CASSIDRGVWEKLFF.

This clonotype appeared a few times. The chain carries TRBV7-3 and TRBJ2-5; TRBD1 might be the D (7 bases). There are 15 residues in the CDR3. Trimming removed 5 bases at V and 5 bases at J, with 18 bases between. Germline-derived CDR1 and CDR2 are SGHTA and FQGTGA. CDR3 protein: CASSPGGLRRETQYF. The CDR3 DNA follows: TGTGCCAGCAGCCCAGGGGGGCTTAGGAGGGAGACCCAGTACTTC.